A single sample gave rise to the 10 T cell receptor beta chains below, sequenced in a study of T cells in Graves' hyperthyroidism and ophthalmopathy (dated by TCRdb to about 2019). The library was built by means of multiplex PCR. Instrument on record: Illumina HiSeq 2000. The TCR beta CDR3 regions were amplified from the RNA transcripts. For the first round of RT-PCR on the TCR CDR3, the HTBI primer set was used together with the Qiagen OneStep RT-PCR kit. The raw public data were reprocessed by TCRdb itself: fastp quality trimming at Q25, MiXCR clonotype calling, in-frame beta chains only. Every entry covers one CDR3 protein and lists the most common genes and DNA from its rows. This sample holds over 250,000 distinct CDR3 sequences; approximately 26% were observed only once. 25% to 30% of the sample comes from the top ten. The sequencing sample was made of blood. The receptor source for this set is a man aged 35-49 years with Graves' hyperthyroidism that later progressed to Graves' ophthalmopathy.

This clonotype was observed at least ten times. This chain links TRBV6-5 with TRBJ1-2; TRBD1 matches at 10 bases. CDR1 and CDR2 from the germline V gene are MNHEY and SVGAGI. V shed 2 bases and J 2 bases; nucleotides not matched to a gene: 5. The CDR3 consists of 16 residues. The CDR3 region has the DNA TGTGCCAGCAGTTACATCAGGACAGGGGGAAACTATGGCTACACCTTC. This sequence encodes CASSYIRTGGNYGYTF.

This clonotype has a count of ten or more. The rearrangement uses TRBV6-2 or TRBV6-3 and TRBJ2-2, with no clear D. Germline V gives CDR1 MNHEY, CDR2 SVGEGT. The CDR3 covers 14 residues. V lost 10 bases to trimming and J lost 1 base, with 13 bases between them. This CDR3 reads CAISLQRNTGELFF. In DNA, the CDR3 is TGTGCCATCTCCTTACAGAGGAACACCGGGGAGCTGTTTTTT.

The table lists this clonotype with many counts. This sequence joins TRBV27 and TRBJ1-5; D gene unclear. The germline V gene encodes CDR1 MNHEY and CDR2 SMNVEV (reference sequence). The V end lost 5 bases, the J end lost 3 bases, and 14 bases lay between the germline ends. The CDR3 length is 15 residues. CDR3 sequence: CASSPKAGFNQPQHF. The CDR3 DNA reads TGTGCCAGCAGTCCGAAGGCGGGCTTCAATCAGCCCCAGCATTTT.

The CDR3: CASTLDGGVDAFF. The CDR3 DNA reads TGTGCCAGCACCTTGGACGGGGGAGTCGACGCTTTCTTT. The chain carries TRBV28 and TRBJ1-1; maybe TRBD1 (5 bases). Germline values: CDR1 MDHEN, CDR2 SYDVKM. The V end was cut by 7 bases, the J end by 11 bases, with 20 bases between. The CDR3 extends over 13 amino acids.

This clonotype came up many times. The V call is TRBV28, the J call TRBJ2-7; a weak D match, TRBD2 (5 bases). The CDR3 runs 15 residues. V lost 2 bases and J 3 bases, leaving 14 bases between the germline ends. Germline values: CDR1 MDHEN, CDR2 SYDVKM. The CDR3 DNA is TGTGCCAGCAGTTTAGGCAGAGGGATGGGCTACGAGCAGTACTTC. Protein: CASSLGRGMGYEQYF. The variable domain in full, with the rest retrieved from reference TRBV28 and TRBJ2-7, is DVKVTQSSRYLVKRTGEKVFLECVQDMDHENMFWYRQDPGLGLRLIYFSYDVKMKEKGDIPEGYSVSREKKERFSLILESASTNQTSMYLCASSLGRGMGYEQYFGPGTRLTVT.

There are many counts of this clonotype. Here the CDR3 DNA reads TGTGCCAGCAGCTTAGTTGGACGGGTCTACGAGCAGTACTTC. Translating gives CASSLVGRVYEQYF. The chain links TRBV11-2 to TRBJ2-7; D is ambiguous. This CDR3 has 14 residues. Trimming pared 1 base from V and 3 bases from J, leaving 10 bases between. The V gene's germline CDR1 is SGHAT and CDR2 FQNNGV.

At least ten counts were recorded for this clonotype. The gene calls are TRBV7-4 and TRBJ2-2; D is uncertain. Germline V lookup: CDR1 SGHVT, CDR2 SQSDAQ. Trimming took 5 bases from V and 4 from J, leaving 14 bases between them. The CDR3 length is 15 residues. DNA of the CDR3: TGTGCCAGCAGCCCTAGGCCAGTACCCACCGGGGAGCTGTTTTTT. Translated, it gives CASSPRPVPTGELFF.

This clonotype was observed at least ten times. The V call is TRBV27, the J call TRBJ2-2, with D possibly being TRBD2 (6 bases). Between the trimmed V and J ends, which lost 8 bases and 7 bases, there was a span of 23 bases. The CDR3 loop spans 16 amino acids. Germline CDR1 and CDR2: MNHEY and SMNVEV (reference sequence). CDR3 nucleotides: TGTGCCAGCCCCCCCCCCACGGGAGAGGACAACGGGGAGCTGTTTTTT. Protein sequence: CASPPPTGEDNGELFF.

This clonotype was seen more than once but under ten times. This sequence joins TRBV2 and TRBJ1-5; D perhaps matches TRBD1 (5 bases). The V gene lost 6 bases and the J gene lost 0 bases, with 12 bases spanning the gap. The CDR3 sequence is 15 residues long. Germline loops: CDR1 SNHLY, CDR2 FYNNEI. CDR3: CASSADSYSNQPQHF. In DNA, the CDR3 is TGTGCCAGCAGCGCTGACAGTTATAGCAATCAGCCCCAGCATTTT.

The V gene is TRBV6-2 or TRBV6-3, the J gene TRBJ1-2; unclear D gene. The CDR3 has 13 amino acids. Between the trimmed V and J ends, which lost 10 bases and 6 bases, there was a span of 18 bases. Germline-derived CDR1 and CDR2 are MNHEY and SVGEGT. The CDR3 reads CATSSADWDGYTF. The CDR3 DNA sequence: TGTGCCACCTCGTCAGCGGATTGGGATGGCTACACCTTC.